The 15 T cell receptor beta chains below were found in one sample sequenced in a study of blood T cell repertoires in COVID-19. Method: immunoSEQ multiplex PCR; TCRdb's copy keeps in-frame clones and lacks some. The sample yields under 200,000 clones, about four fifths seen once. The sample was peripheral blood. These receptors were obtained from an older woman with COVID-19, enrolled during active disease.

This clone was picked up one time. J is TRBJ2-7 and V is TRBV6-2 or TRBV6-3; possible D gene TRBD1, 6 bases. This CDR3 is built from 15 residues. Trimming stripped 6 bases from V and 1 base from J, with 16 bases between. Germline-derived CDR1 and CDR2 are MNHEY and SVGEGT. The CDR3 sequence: CASSSHYRDSYEQYF. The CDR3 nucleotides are TGTGCCAGCAGCTCCCACTACAGGGATTCCTACGAGCAGTACTTC.

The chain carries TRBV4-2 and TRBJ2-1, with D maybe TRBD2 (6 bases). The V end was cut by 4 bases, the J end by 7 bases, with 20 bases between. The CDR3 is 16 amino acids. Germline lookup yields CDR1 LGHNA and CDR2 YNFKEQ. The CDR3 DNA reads TGTGCCAGCAGCCCAAGACAGTACGGGGGTGGAAATGAGCAGTTCTTC. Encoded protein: CASSPRQYGGGNEQFF.

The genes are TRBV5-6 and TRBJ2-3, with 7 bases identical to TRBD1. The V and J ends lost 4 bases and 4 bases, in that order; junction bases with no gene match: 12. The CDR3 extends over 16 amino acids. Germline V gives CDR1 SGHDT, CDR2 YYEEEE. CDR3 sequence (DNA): TGTGCCAGCAGCAGGACAGGAGCCGAGGTGGCAGATACGCAGTATTTT. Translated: CASSRTGAEVADTQYF.

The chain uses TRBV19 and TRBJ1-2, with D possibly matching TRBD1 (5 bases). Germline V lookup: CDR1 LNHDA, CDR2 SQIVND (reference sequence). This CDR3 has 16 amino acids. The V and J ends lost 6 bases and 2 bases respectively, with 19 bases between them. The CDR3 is CASRFTGRAANYGYTF. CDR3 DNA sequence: TGTGCCAGTAGGTTCACCGGCAGGGCGGCCAACTATGGCTACACCTTC. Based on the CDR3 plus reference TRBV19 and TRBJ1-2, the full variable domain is DGGITQSPKYLFRKEGQNVTLSCEQNLNHDAMYWYRQDPGQGLRLIYYSQIVNDFQKGDIAEGYSVSREKKESFPLTVTSAQKNPTAFYLCASRFTGRAANYGYTFGSGTRLTVV.

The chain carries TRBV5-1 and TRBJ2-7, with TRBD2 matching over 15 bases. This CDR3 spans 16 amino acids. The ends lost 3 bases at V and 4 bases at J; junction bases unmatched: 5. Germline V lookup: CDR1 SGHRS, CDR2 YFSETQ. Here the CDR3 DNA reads TGCGCCAGCAGCTGGGGGGGACTAGCGGGAGGTTACGAGCAGTACTTC. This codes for CASSWGGLAGGYEQYF. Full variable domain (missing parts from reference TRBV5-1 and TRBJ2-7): KAGVTQTPRYLIKTRGQQVTLSCSPISGHRSVSWYQQTPGQGLQFLFEYFSETQRNKGNFPGRFSGRQFSNSRSEMNVSTLELGDSALYLCASSWGGLAGGYEQYFGPGTRLTVT.

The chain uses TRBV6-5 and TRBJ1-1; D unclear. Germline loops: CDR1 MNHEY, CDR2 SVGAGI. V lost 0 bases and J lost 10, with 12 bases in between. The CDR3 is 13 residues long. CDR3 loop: CASSYSRGGRAFF. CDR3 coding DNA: TGTGCCAGCAGTTACTCCCGAGGTGGGAGAGCTTTCTTT.

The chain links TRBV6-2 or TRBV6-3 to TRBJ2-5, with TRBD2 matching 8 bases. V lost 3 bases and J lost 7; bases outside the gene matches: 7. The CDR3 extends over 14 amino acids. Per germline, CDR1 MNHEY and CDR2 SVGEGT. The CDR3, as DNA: TGTGCCAGCAGTTATCCGACTAGCGAGGGGACCCAGTACTTC. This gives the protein CASSYPTSEGTQYF.

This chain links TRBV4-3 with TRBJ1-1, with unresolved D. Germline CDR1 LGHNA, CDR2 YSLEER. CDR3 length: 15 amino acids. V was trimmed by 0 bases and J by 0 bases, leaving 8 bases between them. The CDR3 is CASSQEEFLNTEAFF. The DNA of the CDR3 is TGCGCCAGCAGCCAAGAGGAGTTCCTGAACACTGAAGCTTTCTTT.

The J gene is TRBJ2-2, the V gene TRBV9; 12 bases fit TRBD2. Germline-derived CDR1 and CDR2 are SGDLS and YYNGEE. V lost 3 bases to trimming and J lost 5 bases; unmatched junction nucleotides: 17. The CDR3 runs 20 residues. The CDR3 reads CASSATPGLAGPLGTGELFF. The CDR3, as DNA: TGTGCCAGCAGCGCTACCCCCGGACTAGCGGGACCCCTAGGGACCGGGGAGCTGTTTTTT.

This CDR3 reads CASSIAGGLSDTQYF. CDR3 in DNA: TGTGCCAGTAGTATAGCGGGGGGGCTTTCGGATACGCAGTATTTT. J is TRBJ2-3 and V is TRBV19, with 8 bases lining up with TRBD2. V lost 1 base to trimming and J lost 6 bases; unmatched junction nucleotides: 6. Germline loops: CDR1 LNHDA, CDR2 SQIVND (reference sequence). The CDR3 spans 15 residues.

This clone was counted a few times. The CDR3: CATSRDGSGGGLAKNIQYF. CDR3 in DNA: TGTGCCACCAGCAGAGATGGTAGCGGGGGAGGGTTAGCCAAAAACATTCAGTACTTC. This chain joins TRBV15 and TRBJ2-4; 9 positions match TRBD2. The V gene end was trimmed by 0 bases and the J gene end by 0 bases; junction bases not matched to a gene: 9. The germline V gene has CDR1 LNHNV and CDR2 YYDKDF (reference sequence). The CDR3 length is 19 residues.

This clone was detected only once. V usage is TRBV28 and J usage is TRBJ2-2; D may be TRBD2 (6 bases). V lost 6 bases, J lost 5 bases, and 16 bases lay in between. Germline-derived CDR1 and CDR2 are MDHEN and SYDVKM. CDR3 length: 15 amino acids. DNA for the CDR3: TGTGCCAGCAGGGTAGGGACTGAGGAGACCGGGGAGCTGTTTTTT. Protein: CASRVGTEETGELFF.

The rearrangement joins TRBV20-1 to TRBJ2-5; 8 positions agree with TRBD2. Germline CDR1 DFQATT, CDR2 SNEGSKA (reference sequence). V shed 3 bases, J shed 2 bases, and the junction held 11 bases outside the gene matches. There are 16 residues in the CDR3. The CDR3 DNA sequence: TGCAGTGCTAGTGACCTGGGGGGACTAGTTCAAGAGACCCAGTACTTC. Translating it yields CSASDLGGLVQETQYF.

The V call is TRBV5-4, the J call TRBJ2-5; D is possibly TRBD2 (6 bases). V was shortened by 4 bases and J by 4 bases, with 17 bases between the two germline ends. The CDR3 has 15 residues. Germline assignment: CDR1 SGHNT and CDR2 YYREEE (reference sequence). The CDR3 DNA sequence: TGTGCCAGCAGCCACCCGGGAGCCCCCTCAGAGACCCAGTACTTC. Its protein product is CASSHPGAPSETQYF.

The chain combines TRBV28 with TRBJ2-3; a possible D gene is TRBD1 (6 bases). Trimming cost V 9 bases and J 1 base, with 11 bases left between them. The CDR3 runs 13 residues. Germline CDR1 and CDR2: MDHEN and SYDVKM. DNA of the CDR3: TGTGCCAGTAACAGGGCTGGCACAGATACGCAGTATTTT. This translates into CASNRAGTDTQYF.